This entry lists 6 T cell receptor beta chains sequenced from one sample in a study of blood T cell repertoires in COVID-19. Generated by immunoSEQ multiplex PCR, the TCRdb table keeps only in-frame clones and is missing some. The data show approximately 140,000 clones, approximately 80% seen once. Material: PBMCs or T cells enriched from blood (not recorded which). The receptors were sampled from a man aged 45-65 years in a cohort exposed to, infected with or recovered from COVID-19 (not recorded which).

The chain combines TRBV6-2 or TRBV6-3 with TRBJ1-5; the D gene is possibly TRBD1 (6 bases). Germline CDR1 reads MNHEY; CDR2 reads SVGEGT. Deletions cut 2 bases from V and 3 bases from J, with 14 bases between. The CDR3 loop spans 16 amino acids. CDR3 residues: CASSYGGRGYNQPQHF. The CDR3 DNA sequence: TGTGCCAGCAGTTACGGCGGCAGGGGCTACAATCAGCCCCAGCATTTT.

The chain joins TRBV10-3 to TRBJ2-1; 9 bases align to TRBD2. Trimming took 6 bases from V and 8 from J; bases not matched to a gene: 17. Germline-derived CDR1 and CDR2 are ENHRY and SYGVKD. This CDR3 region has 17 residues. The CDR3 region is CAIRPGQERGEGHEQFF. CDR3 sequence (DNA): TGTGCCATCAGACCCGGACAGGAGCGGGGGGAGGGCCATGAGCAGTTCTTC.

The chain has TRBV19 and TRBJ1-1; no clear D gene. Germline V gives CDR1 LNHDA, CDR2 SQIVND (reference sequence). With 8 bases removed from V and 0 bases from J, the gap between germline ends came to 10 bases. CDR3 length equals 13 residues. CDR3 sequence reads: CASVDTLNTEAFF. The CDR3 nucleotides are TGTGCCAGTGTCGACACGCTGAACACTGAAGCTTTCTTT.

The V and J genes are TRBV11-2 and TRBJ2-4; 8 bases fit TRBD1. The CDR3 has 17 residues. V dropped 0 bases and J dropped 2; count of bases not matched to a gene: 6. CDR1 is SGHAT, CDR2 FQNNGV, per germline. This chain's CDR3 is CASSLEESRGPKNIQYF. CDR3 nucleotide sequence: TGTGCCAGCAGCTTAGAGGAAAGCAGGGGGCCCAAAAACATTCAGTACTTC.

This chain joins TRBV3-1 (or the pseudogene TRBV3-2) and TRBJ2-3, with 11 bases fitting TRBD2. Germline CDR1 LGHDT, CDR2 YNNKEL (reference sequence). The V gene end was trimmed by 0 bases and the J gene end by 5 bases; junction bases not matched to a gene: 10. The CDR3 consists of 18 residues. The DNA of the CDR3 is TGTGCCAGCAGCCAAGAAGGGCTGACTAGCGGGGCGGGAGATACGCAGTATTTT. As protein: CASSQEGLTSGAGDTQYF.

The V and J genes are TRBV4-2 and TRBJ2-3; D gene ambiguous. The CDR3 totals 13 residues. Trimming removed 7 bases at V and 1 base at J, with 9 bases between. Germline CDR1 reads LGHNA; CDR2 reads YNFKEQ. CDR3 protein: CASTLLGTDTQYF. In DNA, the CDR3 is TGTGCCAGCACCCTACTTGGCACAGATACGCAGTATTTT.